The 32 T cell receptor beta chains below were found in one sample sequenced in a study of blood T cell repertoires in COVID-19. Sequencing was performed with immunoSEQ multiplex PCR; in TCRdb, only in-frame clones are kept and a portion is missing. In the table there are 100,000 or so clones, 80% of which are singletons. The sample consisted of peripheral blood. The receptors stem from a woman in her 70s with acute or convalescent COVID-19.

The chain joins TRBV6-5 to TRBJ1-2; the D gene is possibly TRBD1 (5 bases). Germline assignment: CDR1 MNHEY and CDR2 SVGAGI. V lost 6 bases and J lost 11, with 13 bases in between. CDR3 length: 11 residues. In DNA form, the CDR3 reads TGTGCCAGCAGCAGGGCAGGGAATTACACCTTC. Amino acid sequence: CASSRAGNYTF.

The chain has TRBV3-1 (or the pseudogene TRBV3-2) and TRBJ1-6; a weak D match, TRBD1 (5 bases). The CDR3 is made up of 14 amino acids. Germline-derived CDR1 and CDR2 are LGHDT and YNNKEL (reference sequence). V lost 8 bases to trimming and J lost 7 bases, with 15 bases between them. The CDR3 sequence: CASGGIGENSPLHF. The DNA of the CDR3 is TGTGCCAGCGGGGGGATCGGGGAAAATTCACCCCTCCACTTT.

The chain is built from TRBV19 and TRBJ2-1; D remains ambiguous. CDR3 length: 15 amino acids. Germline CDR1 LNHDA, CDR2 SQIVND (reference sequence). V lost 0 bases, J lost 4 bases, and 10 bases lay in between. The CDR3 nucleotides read TGTGCCAGTAGTATAGAGGTGCAGGTATACAATGAGCAGTTCTTC. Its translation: CASSIEVQVYNEQFF.

CDR3 in amino acids: CASSAPSSYTF. CDR3 in DNA: TGTGCCAGCAGCGCCCCTTCTAGCTACACCTTC. J is TRBJ1-2 and V is TRBV9; D unclear. CDR1 and CDR2 (germline): SGDLS, YYNGEE. Trimming stripped 3 bases from V and 9 bases from J, with 9 bases between. This CDR3 comprises 11 residues.

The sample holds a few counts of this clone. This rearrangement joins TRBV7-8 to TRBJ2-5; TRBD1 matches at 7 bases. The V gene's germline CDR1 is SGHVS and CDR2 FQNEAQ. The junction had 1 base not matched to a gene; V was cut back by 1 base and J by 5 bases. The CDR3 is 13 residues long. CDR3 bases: TGTGCCAGCAGCTTAGGACAGGGCGAGACCCAGTACTTC. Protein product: CASSLGQGETQYF.

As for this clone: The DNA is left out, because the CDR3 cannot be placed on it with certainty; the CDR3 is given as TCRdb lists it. CDR3 sequence: CASSKEGVSPSIF. V usage is TRBV21-1 and J usage is TRBJ1-5; the table calls TRBD1, which could not be checked here. TRBV21-1 represents a pseudogene. With termini counted, the CDR3 has 13 amino acids.

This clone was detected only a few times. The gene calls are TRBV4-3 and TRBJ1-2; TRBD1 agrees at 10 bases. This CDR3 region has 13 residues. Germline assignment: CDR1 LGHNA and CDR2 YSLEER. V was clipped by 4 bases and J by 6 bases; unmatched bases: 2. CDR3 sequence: CASSPDRGDGYTF. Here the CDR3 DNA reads TGCGCCAGCAGCCCGGACAGGGGGGATGGCTACACCTTC.

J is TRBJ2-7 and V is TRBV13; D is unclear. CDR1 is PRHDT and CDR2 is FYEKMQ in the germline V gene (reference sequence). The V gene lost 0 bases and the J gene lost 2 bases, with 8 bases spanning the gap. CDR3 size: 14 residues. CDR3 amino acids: CASSLGPVTYEQYF. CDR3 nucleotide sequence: TGTGCCAGCAGCTTAGGCCCAGTTACCTACGAGCAGTACTTC. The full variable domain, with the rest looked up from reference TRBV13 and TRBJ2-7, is AAGVIQSPRHLIKEKRETATLKCYPIPRHDTVYWYQQGPGQDPQFLISFYEKMQSDKGSIPDRFSAQQFSDYHSELNMSSLELGDSALYFCASSLGPVTYEQYFGPGTRLTVT.

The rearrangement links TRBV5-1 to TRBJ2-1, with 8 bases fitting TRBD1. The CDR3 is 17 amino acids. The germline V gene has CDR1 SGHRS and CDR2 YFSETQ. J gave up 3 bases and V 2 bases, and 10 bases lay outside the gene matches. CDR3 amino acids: CASSFRGPSPRYNEQFF. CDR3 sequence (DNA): TGCGCCAGCAGCTTCAGGGGGCCCTCCCCTCGCTACAATGAGCAGTTCTTC.

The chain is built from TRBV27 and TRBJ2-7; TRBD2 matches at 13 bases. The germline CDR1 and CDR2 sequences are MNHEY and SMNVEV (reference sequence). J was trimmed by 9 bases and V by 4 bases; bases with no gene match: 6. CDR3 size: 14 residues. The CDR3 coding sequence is TGTGCCAGCAGTTCTTGGACTAGCGGGGGAGTGCAGTACTTC. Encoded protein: CASSSWTSGGVQYF.

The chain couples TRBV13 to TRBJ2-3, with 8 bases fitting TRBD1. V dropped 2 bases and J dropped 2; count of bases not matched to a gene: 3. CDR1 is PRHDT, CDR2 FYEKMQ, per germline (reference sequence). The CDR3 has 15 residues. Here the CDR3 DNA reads TGTGCCAGCAGCTTACGGGACAGGTCCACAGATACGCAGTATTTT. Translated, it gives CASSLRDRSTDTQYF.

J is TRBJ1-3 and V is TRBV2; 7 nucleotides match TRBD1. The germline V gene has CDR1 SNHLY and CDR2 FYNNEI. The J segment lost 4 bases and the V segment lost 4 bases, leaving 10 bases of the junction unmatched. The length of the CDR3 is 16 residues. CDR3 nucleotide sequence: TGTGCCAGCAGTGCGTCAGACAGGGTGTCAGGAAACACCATATATTTT. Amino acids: CASSASDRVSGNTIYF.

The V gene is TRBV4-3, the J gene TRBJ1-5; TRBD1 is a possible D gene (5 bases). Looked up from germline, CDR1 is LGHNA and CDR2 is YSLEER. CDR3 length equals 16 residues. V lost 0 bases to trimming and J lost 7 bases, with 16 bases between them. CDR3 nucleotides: TGCGCCAGCAGCCAAGATAGGCAGGGAGGAGGGCAGCCCCAGCATTTT. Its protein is CASSQDRQGGGQPQHF.

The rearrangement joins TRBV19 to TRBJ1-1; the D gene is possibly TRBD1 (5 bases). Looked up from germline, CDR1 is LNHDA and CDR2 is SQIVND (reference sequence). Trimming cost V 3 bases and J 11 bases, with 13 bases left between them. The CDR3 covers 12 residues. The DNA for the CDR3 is TGTGCCAGTAGTATTCGCGGGGGAGCGGCTTTCTTT. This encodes CASSIRGGAAFF.

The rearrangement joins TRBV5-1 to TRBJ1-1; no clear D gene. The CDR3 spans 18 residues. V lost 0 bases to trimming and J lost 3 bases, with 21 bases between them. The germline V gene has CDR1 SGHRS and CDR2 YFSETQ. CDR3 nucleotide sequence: TGCGCCAGCAGCTTGGGGGAGGGCAGGAACTCCTTCCACACTGAAGCTTTCTTT. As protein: CASSLGEGRNSFHTEAFF.

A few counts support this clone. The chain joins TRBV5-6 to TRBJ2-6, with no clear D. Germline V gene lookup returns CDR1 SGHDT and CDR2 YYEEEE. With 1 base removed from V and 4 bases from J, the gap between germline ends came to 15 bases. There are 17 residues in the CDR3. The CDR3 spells CASSLLTVDGGANVLTF. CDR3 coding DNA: TGTGCCAGCAGCTTGTTAACGGTTGACGGGGGGGCCAACGTCCTGACTTTC.

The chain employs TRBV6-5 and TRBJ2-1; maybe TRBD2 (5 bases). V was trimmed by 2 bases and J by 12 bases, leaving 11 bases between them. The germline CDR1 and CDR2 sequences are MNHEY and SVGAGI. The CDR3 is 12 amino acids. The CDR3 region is CASSYRGLRQFF. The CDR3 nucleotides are TGTGCCAGCAGTTACCGGGGTTTAAGGCAGTTCTTC.

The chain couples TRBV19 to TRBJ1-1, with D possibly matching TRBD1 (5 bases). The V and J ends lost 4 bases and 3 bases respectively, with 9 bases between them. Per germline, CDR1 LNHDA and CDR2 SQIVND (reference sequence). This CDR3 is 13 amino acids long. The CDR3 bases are TGTGCCAGTAGTACCGGGACTTACACTGAAGCTTTCTTT. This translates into CASSTGTYTEAFF. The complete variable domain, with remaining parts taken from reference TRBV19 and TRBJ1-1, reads DGGITQSPKYLFRKEGQNVTLSCEQNLNHDAMYWYRQDPGQGLRLIYYSQIVNDFQKGDIAEGYSVSREKKESFPLTVTSAQKNPTAFYLCASSTGTYTEAFFGQGTRLTVV.

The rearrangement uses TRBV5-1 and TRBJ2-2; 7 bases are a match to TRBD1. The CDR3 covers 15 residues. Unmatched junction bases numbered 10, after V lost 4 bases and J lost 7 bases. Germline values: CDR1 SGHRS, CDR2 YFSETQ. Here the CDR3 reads CASSATRGQGGELFF. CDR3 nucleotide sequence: TGCGCCAGCAGCGCGACGAGGGGGCAGGGCGGGGAGCTGTTTTTT.

The CDR3 DNA follows: TGTGCCAGCAGCTTGGCGGACAGGAGGGGGGAGCTGTTTTTT. Encoded protein: CASSLADRRGELFF. This chain links TRBV5-6 with TRBJ2-2, with 7 nucleotides matching TRBD1. The length of the CDR3 is 14 residues. CDR1 and CDR2 (germline): SGHDT, YYEEEE. The trim removed 0 bases at V and 8 bases at J, leaving 4 bases unmatched.

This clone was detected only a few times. Written as DNA, the CDR3 is TGTGCCAGCAGCCAGCGGGGGGGCCAAGATACGCAGTATTTT. This translates into CASSQRGGQDTQYF. The chain couples TRBV5-6 to TRBJ2-3, with TRBD2 identical over 10 bases. CDR1 is SGHDT, CDR2 YYEEEE, per germline. Trimming at V came to 4 bases and at J to 5 bases, leaving 4 bases not matched to a gene. CDR3 length: 14 amino acids. The entire variable domain, with the rest obtained from reference TRBV5-6 and TRBJ2-3, is as follows: DAGVTQSPTHLIKTRGQQVTLRCSPKSGHDTVSWYQQALGQGPQFIFQYYEEEERQRGNFPDRFSGHQFPNYSSELNVNALLLGDSALYLCASSQRGGQDTQYFGPGTRLTVL.

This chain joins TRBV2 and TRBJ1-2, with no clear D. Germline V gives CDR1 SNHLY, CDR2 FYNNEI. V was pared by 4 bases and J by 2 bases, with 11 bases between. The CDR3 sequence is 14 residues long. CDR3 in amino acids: CASSASSVNYGYTF. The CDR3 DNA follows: TGTGCCAGCAGTGCTTCGTCTGTCAACTATGGCTACACCTTC.

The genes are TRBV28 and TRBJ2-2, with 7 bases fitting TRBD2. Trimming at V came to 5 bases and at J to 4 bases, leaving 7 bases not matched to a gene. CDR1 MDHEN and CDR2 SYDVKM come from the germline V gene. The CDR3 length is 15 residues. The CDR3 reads CASSRTGGTTGELFF. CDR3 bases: TGTGCCAGCAGTCGGACCGGGGGGACCACCGGGGAGCTGTTTTTT.

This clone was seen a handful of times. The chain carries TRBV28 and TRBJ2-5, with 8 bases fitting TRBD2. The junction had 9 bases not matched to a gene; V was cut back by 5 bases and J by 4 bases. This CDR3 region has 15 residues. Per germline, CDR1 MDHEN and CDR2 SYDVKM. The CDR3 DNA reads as TGTGCCAGCAGTGGAGTAGCGGGGAGGAGAGAGACCCAGTACTTC. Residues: CASSGVAGRRETQYF.

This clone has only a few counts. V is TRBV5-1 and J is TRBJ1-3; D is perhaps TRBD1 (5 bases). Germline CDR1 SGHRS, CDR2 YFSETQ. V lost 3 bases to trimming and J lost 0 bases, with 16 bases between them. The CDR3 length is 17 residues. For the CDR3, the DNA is TGCGCCAGCAGCTCCCAGACAGCTACTCCCTCTGGAAACACCATATATTTT. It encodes CASSSQTATPSGNTIYF.

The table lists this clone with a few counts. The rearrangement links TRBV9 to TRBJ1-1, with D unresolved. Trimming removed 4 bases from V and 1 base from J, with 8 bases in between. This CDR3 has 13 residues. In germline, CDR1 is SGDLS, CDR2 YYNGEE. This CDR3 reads CASSMTPNTEAFF. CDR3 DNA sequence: TGTGCCAGCAGCATGACACCGAACACTGAAGCTTTCTTT.

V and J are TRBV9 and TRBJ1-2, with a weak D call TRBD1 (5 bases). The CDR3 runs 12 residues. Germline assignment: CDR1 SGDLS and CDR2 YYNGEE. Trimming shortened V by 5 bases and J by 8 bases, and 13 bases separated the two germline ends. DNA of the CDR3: TGTGCCAGCAGTTCGGGGGGAAGCGGCTACACCTTC. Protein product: CASSSGGSGYTF.

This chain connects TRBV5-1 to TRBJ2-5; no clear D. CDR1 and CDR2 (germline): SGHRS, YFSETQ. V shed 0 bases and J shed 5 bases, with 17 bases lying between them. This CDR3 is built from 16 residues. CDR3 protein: CASSLAITMNVETQYF. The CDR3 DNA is TGCGCCAGCAGCTTGGCAATCACTATGAACGTCGAGACCCAGTACTTC.

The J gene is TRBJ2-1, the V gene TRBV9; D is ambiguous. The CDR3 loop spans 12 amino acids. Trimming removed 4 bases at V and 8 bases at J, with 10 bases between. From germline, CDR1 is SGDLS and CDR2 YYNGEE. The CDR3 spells CASSPHSDEQFF. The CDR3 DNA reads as TGTGCCAGCAGCCCCCATAGTGATGAGCAGTTCTTC.

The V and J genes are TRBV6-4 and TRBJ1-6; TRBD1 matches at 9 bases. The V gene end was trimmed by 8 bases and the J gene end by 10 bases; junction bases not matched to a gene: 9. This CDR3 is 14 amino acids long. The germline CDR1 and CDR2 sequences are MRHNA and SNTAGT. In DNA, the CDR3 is TGTGCCAGCCCCGCCTGGGACAGGGCATCACCCCTCCACTTT. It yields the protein CASPAWDRASPLHF.

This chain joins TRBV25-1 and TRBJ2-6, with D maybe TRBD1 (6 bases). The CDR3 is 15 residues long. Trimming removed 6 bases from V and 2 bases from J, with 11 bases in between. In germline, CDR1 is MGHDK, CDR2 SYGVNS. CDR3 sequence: CASSPHRAGANVLTF. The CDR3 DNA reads TGTGCCAGCAGCCCCCACAGGGCTGGGGCCAACGTCCTGACTTTC.

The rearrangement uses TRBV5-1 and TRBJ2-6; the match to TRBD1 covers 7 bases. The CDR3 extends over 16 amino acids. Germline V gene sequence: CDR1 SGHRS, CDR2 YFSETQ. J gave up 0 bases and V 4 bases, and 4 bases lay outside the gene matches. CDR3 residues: CASSGTENSGANVLTF. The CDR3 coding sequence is TGCGCCAGCAGCGGGACAGAAAACTCTGGGGCCAACGTCCTGACTTTC.